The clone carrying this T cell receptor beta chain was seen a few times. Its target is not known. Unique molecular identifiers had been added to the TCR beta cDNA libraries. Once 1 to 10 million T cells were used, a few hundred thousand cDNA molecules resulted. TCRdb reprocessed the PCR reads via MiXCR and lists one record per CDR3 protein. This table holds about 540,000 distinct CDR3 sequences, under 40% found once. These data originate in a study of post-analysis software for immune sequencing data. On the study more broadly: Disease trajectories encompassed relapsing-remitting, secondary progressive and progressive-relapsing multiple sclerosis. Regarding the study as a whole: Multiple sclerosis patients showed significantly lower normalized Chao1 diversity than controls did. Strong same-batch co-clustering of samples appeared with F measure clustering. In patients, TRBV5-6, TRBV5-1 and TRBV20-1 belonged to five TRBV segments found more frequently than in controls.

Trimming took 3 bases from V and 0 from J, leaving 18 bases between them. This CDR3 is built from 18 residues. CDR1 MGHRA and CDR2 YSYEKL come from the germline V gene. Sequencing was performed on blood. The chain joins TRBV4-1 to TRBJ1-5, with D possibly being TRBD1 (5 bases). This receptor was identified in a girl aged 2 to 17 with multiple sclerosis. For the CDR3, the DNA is TGCGCCAGCAGCCACCCTGCCCGTCGGGACTATAGCAATCAGCCCCAGCATTTT. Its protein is CASSHPARRDYSNQPQHF.